The sequence of this T cell receptor (beta chain) was determined in a study of blood T cell repertoires in COVID-19. The CDR3 consists of 14 residues. Germline V lookup: CDR1 SGHNT, CDR2 YYREEE (reference sequence). With V trimmed by 4 bases and J by 5 bases, 5 bases remained unmatched. Sequencing used immunoSEQ multiplex PCR; TCRdb keeps in-frame clones, though not all of them. The sample records about 40,000 clones, 87% being singletons. Seattle patients were enrolled during active infection and followed longitudinally. The rearrangement links TRBV5-4 to TRBJ2-4; 8 bases match TRBD1. The source is a man aged 55 to 69 with COVID-19, enrolled during active disease. Sequencing used peripheral blood. The CDR3 protein is CASSLGTGQNIQYF. The CDR3 DNA sequence: TGTGCCAGCAGCCTCGGGACAGGACAAAACATTCAGTACTTC.